This T cell receptor beta chain originates from a study of CD8 T cells in ankylosing spondylitis. This clonotype turned up a few times. It was by quantitative 5'-RACE with molecular barcodes that TCR beta libraries were made. TCRdb reanalysed the 5' RACE reads using MiXCR and keeps one entry per CDR3 protein. The repertoire holds 100,000 to 150,000 distinct CDR3 sequences, roughly 10% seen once, with around 4.1% in the top ten. The germline V gene encodes CDR1 SGHTS and CDR2 YDEGEE. Germline trimming cut 4 bases from V and 6 bases from J; bases unmatched to any gene: 6. The CDR3 spans 13 residues. Specimen: blood, either unsorted or a sorted T cell fraction (not recorded which). The TCR sequence derives from a female donor with ankylosing spondylitis or in good health (not recorded which). The chain carries TRBV5-8 and TRBJ1-2; 7 nucleotides line up with TRBD1. CDR3 nucleotide sequence: TGTGCCAGCAGCACCCGGGACAGAGATGGCTACACCTTC. Translated, it gives CASSTRDRDGYTF.